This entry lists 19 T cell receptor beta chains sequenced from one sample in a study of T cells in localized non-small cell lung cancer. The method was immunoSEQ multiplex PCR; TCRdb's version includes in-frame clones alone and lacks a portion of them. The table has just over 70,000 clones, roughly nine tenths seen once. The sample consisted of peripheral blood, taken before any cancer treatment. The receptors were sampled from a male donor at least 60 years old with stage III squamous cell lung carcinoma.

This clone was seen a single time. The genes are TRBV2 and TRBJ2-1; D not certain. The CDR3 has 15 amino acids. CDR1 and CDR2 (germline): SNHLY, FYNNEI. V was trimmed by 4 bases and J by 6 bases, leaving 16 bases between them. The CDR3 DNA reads TGTGCCAGCAGTGCGGAGCGCTTGTCGGGCAATGAGCAGTTCTTC. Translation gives CASSAERLSGNEQFF.

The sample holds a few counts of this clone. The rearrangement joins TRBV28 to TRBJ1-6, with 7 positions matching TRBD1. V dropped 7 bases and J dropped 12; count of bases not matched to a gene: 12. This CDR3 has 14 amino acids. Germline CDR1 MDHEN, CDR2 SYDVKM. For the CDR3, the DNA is TGTGCCAGCACGCCACAGGGGAGTAGATTACCCCTCCACTTT. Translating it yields CASTPQGSRLPLHF. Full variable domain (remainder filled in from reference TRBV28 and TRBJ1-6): DVKVTQSSRYLVKRTGEKVFLECVQDMDHENMFWYRQDPGLGLRLIYFSYDVKMKEKGDIPEGYSVSREKKERFSLILESASTNQTSMYLCASTPQGSRLPLHFGNGTRLTVT.

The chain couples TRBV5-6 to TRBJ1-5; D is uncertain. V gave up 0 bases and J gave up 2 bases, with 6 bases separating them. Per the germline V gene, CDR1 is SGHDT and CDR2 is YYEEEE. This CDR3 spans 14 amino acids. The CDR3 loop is CASSLAVGNQPQHF. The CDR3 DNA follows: TGTGCCAGCAGCTTGGCAGTTGGCAATCAGCCCCAGCATTTT.

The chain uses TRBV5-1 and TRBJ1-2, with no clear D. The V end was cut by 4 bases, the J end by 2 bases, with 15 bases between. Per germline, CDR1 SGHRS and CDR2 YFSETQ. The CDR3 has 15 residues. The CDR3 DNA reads TGCGCCAGCAGCCCATCGGCGAGAGGAAACTATGGCTACACCTTC. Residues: CASSPSARGNYGYTF.

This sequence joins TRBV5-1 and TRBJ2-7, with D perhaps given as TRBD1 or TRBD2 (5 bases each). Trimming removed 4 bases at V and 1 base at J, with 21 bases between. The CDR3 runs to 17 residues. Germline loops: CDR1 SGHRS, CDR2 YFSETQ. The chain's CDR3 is CASSQGTPGGISYEQYF. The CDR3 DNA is TGCGCCAGCAGCCAAGGGACGCCCGGAGGTATATCCTACGAGCAGTACTTC.

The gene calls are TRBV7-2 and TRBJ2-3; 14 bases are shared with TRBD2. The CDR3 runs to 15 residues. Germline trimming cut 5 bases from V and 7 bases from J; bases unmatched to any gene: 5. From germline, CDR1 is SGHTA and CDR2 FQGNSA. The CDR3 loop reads CASSIGTSGGYTQYF. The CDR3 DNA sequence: TGTGCCAGCAGCATCGGGACTAGCGGGGGATATACGCAGTATTTT. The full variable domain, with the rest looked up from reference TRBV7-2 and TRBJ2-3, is GAGVSQSPSNKVTEKGKDVELRCDPISGHTALYWYRQSLGQGLEFLIYFQGNSAPDKSGLPSDRFSAERTGGSVSTLTIQRTQQEDSAVYLCASSIGTSGGYTQYFGPGTRLTVL.

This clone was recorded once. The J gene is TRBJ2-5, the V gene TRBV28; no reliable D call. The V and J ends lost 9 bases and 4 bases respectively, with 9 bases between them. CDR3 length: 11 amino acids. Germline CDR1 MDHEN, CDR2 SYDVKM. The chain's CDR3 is CASGRGETQYF. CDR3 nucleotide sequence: TGTGCCAGTGGAAGAGGAGAGACCCAGTACTTC.

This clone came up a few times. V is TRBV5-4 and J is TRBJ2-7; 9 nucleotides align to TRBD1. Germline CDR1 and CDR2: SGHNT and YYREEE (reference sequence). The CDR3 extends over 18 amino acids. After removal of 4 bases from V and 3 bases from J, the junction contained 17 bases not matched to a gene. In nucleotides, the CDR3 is TGTGCCAGCAGCCACGGTGGGGGCCCGGGACAGGGCATCTACGAGCAGTACTTC. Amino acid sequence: CASSHGGGPGQGIYEQYF.

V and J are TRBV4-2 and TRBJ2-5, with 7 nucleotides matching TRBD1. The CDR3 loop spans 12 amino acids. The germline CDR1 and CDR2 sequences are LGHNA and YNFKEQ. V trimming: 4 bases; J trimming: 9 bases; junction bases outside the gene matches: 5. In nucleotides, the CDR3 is TGTGCCAGCAGCCCTCTCCAGGGGGCCCAGTACTTC. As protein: CASSPLQGAQYF.

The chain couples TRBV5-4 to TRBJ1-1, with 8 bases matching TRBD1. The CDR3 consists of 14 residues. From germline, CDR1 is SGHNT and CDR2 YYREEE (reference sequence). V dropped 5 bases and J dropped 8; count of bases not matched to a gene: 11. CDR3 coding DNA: TGTGCCAGCAGGAAAGAAACGGACAGGGCGGAAGCTTTCTTT. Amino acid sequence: CASRKETDRAEAFF.

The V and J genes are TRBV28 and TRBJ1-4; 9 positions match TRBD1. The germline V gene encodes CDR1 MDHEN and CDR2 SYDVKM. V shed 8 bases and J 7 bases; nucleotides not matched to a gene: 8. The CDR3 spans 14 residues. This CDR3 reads CASGRTGDGEKLFF. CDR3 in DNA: TGTGCCAGCGGGAGGACAGGGGACGGTGAAAAACTGTTTTTT. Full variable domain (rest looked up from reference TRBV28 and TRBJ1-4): DVKVTQSSRYLVKRTGEKVFLECVQDMDHENMFWYRQDPGLGLRLIYFSYDVKMKEKGDIPEGYSVSREKKERFSLILESASTNQTSMYLCASGRTGDGEKLFFGSGTQLSVL.

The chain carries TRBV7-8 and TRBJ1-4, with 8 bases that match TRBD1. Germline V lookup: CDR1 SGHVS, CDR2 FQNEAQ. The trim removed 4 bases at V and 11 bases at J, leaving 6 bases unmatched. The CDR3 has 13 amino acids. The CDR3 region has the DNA TGTGCCAGCAGCTCCCGGACAGGGTGGAAACTGTTTTTT. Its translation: CASSSRTGWKLFF.

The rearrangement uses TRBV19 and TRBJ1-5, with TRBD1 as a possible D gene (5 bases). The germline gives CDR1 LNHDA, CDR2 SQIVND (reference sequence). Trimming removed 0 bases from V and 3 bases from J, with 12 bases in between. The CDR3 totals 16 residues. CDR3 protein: CASSIDPGVDNQPQHF. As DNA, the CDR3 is TGTGCCAGTAGTATAGATCCGGGGGTGGACAATCAGCCCCAGCATTTT.

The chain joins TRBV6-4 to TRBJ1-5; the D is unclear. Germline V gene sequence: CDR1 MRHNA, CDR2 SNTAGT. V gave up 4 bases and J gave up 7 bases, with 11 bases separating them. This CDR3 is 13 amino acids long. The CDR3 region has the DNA TGTGCCAGCAGTGTCGAGGCAGACCAGCCCCAGCATTTT. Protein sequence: CASSVEADQPQHF.

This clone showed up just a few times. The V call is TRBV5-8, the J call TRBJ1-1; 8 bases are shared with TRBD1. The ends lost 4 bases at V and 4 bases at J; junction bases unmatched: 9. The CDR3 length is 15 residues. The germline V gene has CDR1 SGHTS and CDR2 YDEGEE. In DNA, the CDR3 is TGTGCCAGCAGCCGGAGGACAGGGTCGGGCACTGAAGCTTTCTTT. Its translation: CASSRRTGSGTEAFF.

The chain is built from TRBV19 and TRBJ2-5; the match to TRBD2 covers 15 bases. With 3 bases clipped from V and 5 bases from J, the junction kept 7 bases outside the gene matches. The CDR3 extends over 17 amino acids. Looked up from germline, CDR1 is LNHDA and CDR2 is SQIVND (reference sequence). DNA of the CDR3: TGTGCCAGTAGTATGGGGACTAGCGGGGGGACCCGGGAGACCCAGTACTTC. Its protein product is CASSMGTSGGTRETQYF.

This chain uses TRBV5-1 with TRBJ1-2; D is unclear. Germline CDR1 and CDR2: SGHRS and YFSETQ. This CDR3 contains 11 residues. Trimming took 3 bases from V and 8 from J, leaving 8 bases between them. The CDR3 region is CASSSRRGYTF. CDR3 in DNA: TGCGCCAGCAGCTCCCGCCGGGGCTACACCTTC.

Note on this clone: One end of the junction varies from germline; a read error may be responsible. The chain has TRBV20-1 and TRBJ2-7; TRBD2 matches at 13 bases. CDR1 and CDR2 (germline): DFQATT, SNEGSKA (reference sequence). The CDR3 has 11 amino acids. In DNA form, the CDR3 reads TGCAGTGCTGACGGGACTAGCGGGGTTTTTTTC. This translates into CSADGTSGVFF.

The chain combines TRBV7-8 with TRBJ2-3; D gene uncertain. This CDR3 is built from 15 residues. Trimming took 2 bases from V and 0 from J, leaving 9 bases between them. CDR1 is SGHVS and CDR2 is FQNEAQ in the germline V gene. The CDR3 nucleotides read TGTGCCAGCAGCTTAACCCTCTTAAGCACAGATACGCAGTATTTT. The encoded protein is CASSLTLLSTDTQYF.